Sequencing of this T cell receptor (beta chain) was carried out in a study of breast tumors, draining lymph nodes, adjacent tissues. Study-wide points: Data fit most tumor T cells coming from lymph node, expanding in tumor. Tumors had less TCR diversity than lymph nodes, more than nontumor tissue. Data only fit, rather than demonstrated, lymph node origin of most tumor T cells. Luminal-like breast cancer showed significantly higher tumor–nontumor repertoire similarity than basal-like.

The germline V and J ends were trimmed by 6 bases and 6 bases, with 17 bases remaining between them. Germline lookup yields CDR1 SGHTA and CDR2 FQGNSA. This CDR3 contains 14 residues. This clonotype was seen repeatedly, ten times or more. Antigen: not known. This may stem from a read error, because a much larger clone lies one nucleotide away. Because it lacks the conserved phenylalanine or tryptophan at the end, this CDR3 is likely a read error. Using its own MiXCR run on the multiplex PCR reads, TCRdb lists one record per CDR3 protein. The sample lists about 150,000 distinct CDR3 sequences, 32% occurring once. The lymph nodes were axillary draining lymph nodes from breast cancer patients.

Sequencing was done on a sample of axillary lymph node tissue. This TCR derives from a female donor with breast cancer. Some clones in this sample may be carry-over from other donors' samples. The chain is built from TRBV7-2 and TRBJ1-2; D is perhaps TRBD1 (6 bases). CDR3 coding DNA: TGTGCCAGCAGGGGGAGCGGGGGCGCGGATGGCTACACCCTC. Protein: CASRGSGGADGYTL.